This T cell receptor (beta chain) is from a study of T-cell memory formation after mild COVID-19 (dated by TCRdb to 2020 to 2022). About the study as a whole: Most TCR sequence clusters were specific to one of the two donors. In a couple of donors, T-cell clones that expanded and contracted after mild COVID-19 were tracked by sequencing TCRalpha and TCRbeta repertoires over time. Two young, previously healthy adult volunteers made up the cohort, one male and one female.

Here is what the overall study found, with its caveats: Only two mild cases were covered by the study, and larger cohorts that include severe cases with pre-infection samples were considered necessary. Contracting CD4+ clones were located mainly in the CM and EM memory subsets, whereas CD8+ clones were found to be enriched in EMRA. From day 15 to 85, contracting clones showed balanced CD4/CD8 phenotypes, whereas a second wave of clones that expanded from day 15 to 37 leaned towards CD4+. Some responding clones were found in pre-infection memory, which suggests that pre-existing cross-reactive memory T cells took part in the SARS-CoV-2 response. Whether the second-wave clones peaking on day 37 were SARS-CoV-2 specific was not confirmed.

Ficoll-Paque density gradient centrifugation was used to isolate PBMCs. Reads for this sample came from an Illumina NovaSeq 6000. cDNA libraries for TCRalpha and TCRbeta were prepared by 5'RACE using constant-segment primers, with sample barcodes and unique molecular identifiers added. Trizol reagent was used to extract RNA from every sample. Library amplification was performed in two PCR steps, and a second sample barcode and Illumina TruSeq adapters were introduced in the second step. The libraries were sequenced on an Illumina NovaSeq using 2 x 150 bp paired-end reads. Concerning the study's data processing: Reads were demultiplexed and collapsed into UMI-guided consensus sequences with migec v1.2.7. Using mixcr v2.1.11, the UMI consensuses were aligned to TRA and TRB V and J templates and assembled into clonotypes. Clonotypes were classified as expanded or contracted when called significant by both edgeR and NoisET, with noise models trained on biological replicates. For edgeR calls, a false discovery rate-adjusted p below 0.01 and a log2 fold-change threshold of 1 were applied. PCA with hierarchical clustering of max-normalized trajectories of the 1000 most abundant clonotypes was used as exploratory dynamics analysis. The CD4 or CD8 phenotype of responding clones was assigned using the separately sequenced CD4+ and CD8+ repertoires. TCRdb reanalyzed the raw reads on its own, using fastp at Q25 for trimming and MiXCR for clone calling, and kept in-frame beta chains. Every distinct CDR3 protein forms one entry, paired with its most common genes and DNA. TCRdb's processing, not the study's, gives the V and J calls here. The sample contains 200,000 to 300,000 distinct CDR3 sequences, over 15% of them found a single time. The ten most abundant clones make up 22% of the sample.

Regarding this clonotype: Its antigen specificity is not known. Within one base of it there is no much larger clone, and no base qualities were kept.

The specimen sequenced was PBMCs or a T cell subset sorted from them (not recorded which). The TCR originated in a man between 18 and 35 years old who had mild COVID-19 (a few samples of this study predate the infection). The sample titles of this study are shuffled in the database, so cell type and time point are left out; the donor was told from shared clones.

DNA sequence: TGTGCCAGCAGTTACTGGGTGGACAGGGGTCGGGAAAAACTGTTTTTT. Its translation is CASSYWVDRGREKLFF. The rearranged segments are TRBV6-5 and TRBJ1-4; TRBD1 fits 9 bases in the junction. CDR1 is given as MNHEY and CDR2 as SVGAGI, both from the germline V gene. Trimming takes 1 base off V and 8 bases off J; junction bases not matched to a gene: 8. CDR3 length: 16 amino acids, cysteine to phenylalanine. CDR3 DNA only is kept here, 48 bases in frame from base 1.